These T cell receptor beta chains were read from a single sample in a study of blood T cells in healthy people across ages. In TCRdb, the 5' RACE reads were re-called with MiXCR into one record per CDR3 protein. The repertoire holds more than 650,000 distinct CDR3 sequences, with more than 25% as singletons. These same records also appear under a second study, on T cells of mothers and their children.

The specimen was blood. The receptors stem from a boy aged 5 to 17 in good health. Both conserved end residues are part of each CDR3. A D gene is named only where the DNA matches it firmly. Part of the rows lack a size; the others show once, few, many or a class for expanded clones.

12	-	TRBV12-5	TRBJ2-7	few	TGTGCTAGTGGTTTGTACGGGTACGAGCAGTACTTC	CASGLYGYEQYF
13	TRBD1	TRBV12-3/TRBV12-4	TRBJ2-7	-	TGTGCCAGCAGGAACAGGGGGGAGTACGAGCAGTACTTC	CASRNRGEYEQYF
14	-	TRBV12-5	TRBJ2-3	-	TGTGCTAGTGGCAAGGACACTGACTGGAGCGCGCAGTGTTTT	CASGKDTDWSAQCF
12	TRBD1	TRBV2	TRBJ1-2	-	TGTGCCAGTAATACAGGGGGATCTGGCTACACCTTC	CASNTGGSGYTF
17	TRBD1	TRBV6-1	TRBJ2-5	few	TGTGCCAGCAGCCCTTTTCCCCGGGACAGGGGTGAAGAGACCCAGTACTTC	CASSPFPRDRGEETQYF
14	-	TRBV7-9	TRBJ1-2	few	TGTGCCAGCAGCCAGGCAATAGGGCAGTGGGGCTACACCTTC	CASSQAIGQWGYTF
13	TRBD1	TRBV12-3/TRBV12-4	TRBJ1-2	-	TGTGCCAGCAGTTCGGGACAGGGAAGAATCTACACCTTC	CASSSGQGRIYTF
16	TRBD2	TRBV2	TRBJ2-1	-	TGTGCCAGCCACGAAGGGGCAGCGGGGGGCCCCCTTGAGCAGTTCTTC	CASHEGAAGGPLEQFF
14	-	TRBV28	TRBJ1-2	-	TGTGCCAGCAAGGTTTCGGGGGGCGTGTATGGCTACACCTTC	CASKVSGGVYGYTF
15	TRBD2	TRBV27	TRBJ2-7	few	TGTGCCAGCACTCTTAGCGGGGGGTTATTGGACGAGCAGTACTTC	CASTLSGGLLDEQYF
15	TRBD1	TRBV12-3/TRBV12-4	TRBJ1-1	few	TGTGCCAGCAGCTCCCTCGACAGGGATAACACTGAAGCTTTCTTT	CASSSLDRDNTEAFF
11	-	TRBV29-1	TRBJ2-7	few	TGCAGCGTACGGGGTGGATACGAGCAGTACTTC	CSVRGGYEQYF
13	TRBD1	TRBV20-1	TRBJ1-3	few	TGCAGTGCAAGGACAGGGGGCGATTACACCATATATTTT	CSARTGGDYTIYF
13	TRBD1	TRBV4-2	TRBJ2-3	-	TGTGCCAGCAGCCAAGACAGGGGGCATACGCAGTATTTT	CASSQDRGHTQYF
18	-	TRBV7-6	TRBJ2-2	-	TGTGCCAGCAGCGGGAAAAGGGCTGAACCCCTAAACACCGGGGAGCTGTTTTTT	CASSGKRAEPLNTGELFF
15	TRBD2	TRBV20-1	TRBJ2-4	-	TGCAGTGCTCCTCTGACCAGCGGGGGCAAAAACATTCAGTACTTC	CSAPLTSGGKNIQYF
14	-	TRBV15	TRBJ2-5	few	TGTGCCACCAGCAGAGATTGGGTAGGGGAGACCCAGTACTTC	CATSRDWVGETQYF
14	TRBD1	TRBV4-1	TRBJ2-7	few	TGCGCCAGCAGCCAGCGGACAGGCGGCTACGAGCAGTACTTC	CASSQRTGGYEQYF
13	-	TRBV20-1	TRBJ2-7	-	TGCAGTGCCAGCGATCCGGGAACCTACGAGCAGTACTTC	CSASDPGTYEQYF
13	TRBD1	TRBV2	TRBJ2-1	once	TGTGCCAGCAGTGAATCTCGTGGTACAGGGGGGTTCTTC	CASSESRGTGGFF
12	TRBD1	TRBV29-1	TRBJ1-2	-	TGCAGCGCATCACAGGGGATCGGTGGCTACACCTTC	CSASQGIGGYTF
18	TRBD2	TRBV20-1	TRBJ2-7	-	TGCAGTGCTTCCGGACTAGCGGGAGGGAGTTCTTTTACCCACGAGCAGTACTTC	CSASGLAGGSSFTHEQYF
13	-	TRBV5-1	TRBJ1-1	-	TGCGCCAGCATAGGTACGGACAACACTGAAGCTTTCTTT	CASIGTDNTEAFF
15	-	TRBV20-1	TRBJ1-6	-	TGCAGTGCCATGGGGGCGTTAGGATATAATTCACCCCTCCACTTT	CSAMGALGYNSPLHF
11	-	TRBV6-5	TRBJ1-2	few	TGTGCCAGCAGCAGTCAGCATGGCTACACCTTC	CASSSQHGYTF
14	-	TRBV7-2	TRBJ1-1	few	TGTGCCAGCAGCTTAAGGTTGGCAAACACTGAAGCTTTCTTT	CASSLRLANTEAFF